This passage covers 3 T cell receptor beta chains from one sample sequenced in a study of shared clonotypes between healthy human individuals. Generated by immunoSEQ multiplex PCR, the TCRdb table keeps only in-frame clones and is missing some. The sample includes over 300,000 clones, over 75% of them seen just once. Sequenced material: memory CD8+ T cells sorted from blood. Subset described: CD45RO+ cells pooled with CCR7-negative TemRA cells. The receptors originated from a man aged 18 to 35 in good health.

The V and J genes are TRBV2 and TRBJ2-5; D perhaps matches TRBD1 (6 bases). The CDR3 length is 14 residues. The germline V gene encodes CDR1 SNHLY and CDR2 FYNNEI. The V and J ends lost 8 bases and 3 bases respectively, with 16 bases between them. CDR3 region: CASARTDSKETQYF. CDR3 bases: TGTGCCAGCGCCCGGACAGACAGCAAAGAGACCCAGTACTTC. Together with reference TRBV2 and TRBJ2-5, the CDR3 gives the full variable domain: EPEVTQTPSHQVTQMGQEVILRCVPISNHLYFYWYRQILGQKVEFLVSFYNNEISEKSEIFDDQFSVERPDGSNFTLKIRSTKLEDSAMYFCASARTDSKETQYFGPGTRLLVL.

CDR3 sequence (DNA): TGTGCCAGCAGTGAAACCGGGACAGACTATGGCTACACCTTC. Translating gives CASSETGTDYGYTF. V and J are TRBV9 and TRBJ1-2; 7 positions agree with TRBD1. Trimming at V came to 5 bases and at J to 3 bases, leaving 7 bases not matched to a gene. The CDR3 consists of 14 residues. Germline values: CDR1 SGDLS, CDR2 YYNGEE.

This clone was seen once. The V and J genes are TRBV27 and TRBJ1-1; D perhaps matches TRBD1 (5 bases). V shed 2 bases and J shed 3 bases, with 10 bases lying between them. CDR1 is MNHEY and CDR2 is SMNVEV in the germline V gene (reference sequence). This CDR3 spans 14 amino acids. Written as DNA, the CDR3 is TGTGCCAGCAGTTTAGGGGGGGTCCACACTGAAGCTTTCTTT. Its translation: CASSLGGVHTEAFF.